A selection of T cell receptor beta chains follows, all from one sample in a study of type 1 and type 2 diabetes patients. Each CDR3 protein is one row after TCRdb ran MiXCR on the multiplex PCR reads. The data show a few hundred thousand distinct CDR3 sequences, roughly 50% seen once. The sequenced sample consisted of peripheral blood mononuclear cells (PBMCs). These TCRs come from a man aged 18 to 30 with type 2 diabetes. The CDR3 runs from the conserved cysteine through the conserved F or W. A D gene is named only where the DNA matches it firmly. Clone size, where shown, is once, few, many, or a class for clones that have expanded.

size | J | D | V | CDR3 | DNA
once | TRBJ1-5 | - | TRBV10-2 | CASSDCDHFFNQPQHF | TGCGCCAGCAGTGACTGTGACCATTTCTTCAATCAGCCCCAGCATTTT
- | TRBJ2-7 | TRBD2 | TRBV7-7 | CASSPLTAGEAYEQYF | TGTGCCAGCAGCCCCCTCACAGCGGGAGAGGCGTACGAGCAGTACTTC
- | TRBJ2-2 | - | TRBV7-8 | CASSRSGAGELFF | TGTGCCAGCAGTCGATCGGGGGCCGGGGAGCTGTTTTTT
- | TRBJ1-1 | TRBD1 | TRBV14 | CACRQGIGAEAFF | TGTGCCTGCAGACAGGGGATTGGCGCTGAAGCTTTCTTT
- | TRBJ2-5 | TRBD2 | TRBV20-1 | CSASGRRGRETQYF | TGCAGTGCTAGCGGGAGGAGAGGTCGAGAGACCCAGTACTTC
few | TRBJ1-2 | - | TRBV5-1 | CASSLTGTEGYTF | TGCGCCAGCAGCCTCACAGGGACGGAGGGCTACACCTTC
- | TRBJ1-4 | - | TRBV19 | CASSISGVNTNEKLLF | TGTGCCAGTAGTATATCGGGGGTGAATACTAATGAAAAACTGCTTTTT
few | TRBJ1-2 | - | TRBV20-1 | CSASAGSGYTF | TGCAGTGCTAGTGCTGGATCTGGCTACACCTTC
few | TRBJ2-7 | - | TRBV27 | CASSLSIPPYEQYF | TGTGCCAGCAGTTTAAGTATACCCCCCTACGAGCAGTACTTC
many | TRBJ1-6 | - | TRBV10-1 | CARHFIDDSPLHF | TGCGCCAGACACTTTATCGATGATTCACCCCTCCACTTT
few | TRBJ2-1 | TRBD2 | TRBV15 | CATSVLAGGPPEQFF | TGTGCCACCAGCGTACTAGCGGGAGGGCCCCCTGAGCAGTTCTTC
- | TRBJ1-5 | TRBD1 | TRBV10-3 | CASSPLSDRVGQPQHF | TGTGCCAGCAGTCCCCTAAGCGACAGGGTTGGTCAGCCCCAGCATTTT
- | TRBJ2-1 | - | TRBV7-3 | CASSEGLPNSYNEQFF | TGTGCCAGCAGTGAGGGACTCCCCAACTCCTACAATGAGCAGTTCTTC
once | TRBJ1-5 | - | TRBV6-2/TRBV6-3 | CASSRDWKQPQHF | TGTGCCAGCAGCCGCGATTGGAAGCAGCCCCAGCATTTT